These T cell receptor beta chains were read from a single sample in a study of T cell responses to AZD1222 COVID-19 vaccine. TCRdb's copy holds only in-frame clones and misses some; the assay was immunoSEQ multiplex PCR. The sample holds about 100,000 clones, roughly 85% seen once. The material was peripheral blood, obtained on day 0 of AZD1222 vaccination. The receptors originated from an adult in good health. The CDR3 runs from the conserved cysteine through the conserved F or W. D genes are given only for firm matches. A row's size may be missing; if present it is once, few, many or a size class.

>TRBJ1-1|TRBV12-3/TRBV12-4|NA|NA
CASSFQGDTEAFF
TGTGCCAGCAGTTTTCAGGGTGACACTGAAGCTTTCTTT
>TRBJ2-7|TRBV27|NA|NA
CASSQKDTTYEQYF
TGTGCCAGCAGTCAAAAAGACACCACCTACGAGCAGTACTTC
>TRBJ1-1|TRBV5-6|NA|NA
CASSLNTEAFF
TGTGCCAGCAGCCTAAACACTGAAGCTTTCTTT
>TRBJ2-3|TRBV5-4|NA|TRBD2
CASSASGGPGDTQYF
TGTGCCAGCAGCGCTAGCGGGGGTCCAGGGGATACGCAGTATTTT
>TRBJ2-5|TRBV11-2|NA|TRBD2
CASSLWRGETQYF
TGTGCCAGCAGCTTGTGGCGGGGGGAGACCCAGTACTTC
>TRBJ1-3|TRBV7-9|NA|TRBD1
CASSLVQGANTIYF
TGTGCCAGCAGCTTAGTACAGGGGGCGAACACCATATATTTT
>TRBJ1-6|TRBV27|NA|NA
CASRQVDYNSPLHF
TGTGCCAGCAGACAGGTGGACTATAATTCACCCCTCCACTTT
>TRBJ2-1|TRBV2|NA|NA
CASRLADHGNNEQFF
TGTGCCAGCAGACTGGCGGACCACGGGAACAATGAGCAGTTCTTC
>TRBJ1-5|TRBV5-5|NA|TRBD1
CASSFDRANQPQHF
TGTGCCAGCAGCTTCGACAGGGCCAATCAGCCCCAGCATTTT
>TRBJ2-1|TRBV30|NA|NA
CAWSKKNEQFF
TGTGCCTGGAGTAAGAAAAATGAGCAGTTCTTC
>TRBJ2-3|TRBV4-3|few|NA
CASSAGNGDTQYF
TGCGCCAGCAGCGCAGGCAATGGAGATACGCAGTATTTT
>TRBJ2-1|TRBV5-5|NA|TRBD2
CASSRLADSYNEQFF
TGTGCCAGCAGCCGACTAGCGGACTCCTACAATGAGCAGTTCTTC
>TRBJ2-5|TRBV5-4|NA|TRBD2
CASSSEAPTLAGNWETQYF
TGTGCCAGCAGCTCGGAAGCTCCGACACTAGCGGGGAATTGGGAGACCCAGTACTTC
>TRBJ1-4|TRBV5-6|NA|NA
CASSLWGAVNEKLFF
TGTGCCAGCAGCTTGTGGGGGGCCGTTAATGAAAAACTGTTTTTT
>TRBJ2-2|TRBV10-3|NA|NA
CAIGTVGPGELFF
TGTGCCATCGGGACTGTTGGGCCGGGGGAGCTGTTTTTT
>TRBJ2-3|TRBV11-3|NA|TRBD2
CASKGTSGRWTDTQYF
TGTGCCAGCAAAGGGACTAGCGGGAGATGGACAGATACGCAGTATTTT
>TRBJ2-3|TRBV7-9|NA|NA
CASSFAGAGAGTDTQYF
TGTGCCAGCAGCTTCGCCGGGGCAGGAGCGGGCACAGATACGCAGTATTTT
>TRBJ2-7|TRBV5-1|NA|TRBD2
CASSFGGESSYEQYF
TGCGCCAGCAGCTTTGGGGGGGAGAGCTCCTACGAGCAGTACTTC
>TRBJ2-2|TRBV11-2|NA|TRBD2
CASSSTGLPNTGELFF
TGTGCCAGCAGCTCCACGGGACTACCCAACACCGGGGAGCTGTTTTTT
>TRBJ2-7|TRBV14|many|TRBD2
CASSLAGGFSYEQYF
TGTGCCAGCAGCCTTGCGGGAGGGTTCTCCTACGAGCAGTACTTC
>TRBJ2-5|TRBV5-4|few|TRBD1
CASSFLGQQETQYF
TGTGCCAGCAGCTTTCTGGGACAGCAAGAGACCCAGTACTTC
>TRBJ1-1|TRBV15|once|NA
CATTSRGTYTEAFF
TGTGCCACCACCTCCAGGGGAACGTACACTGAAGCTTTCTTT
>TRBJ2-3|TRBV7-8|NA|NA
CASSSQNWRFTDTQYF
TGTGCCAGCAGCTCCCAGAACTGGCGGTTCACAGATACGCAGTATTTT
>TRBJ1-6|TRBV30|NA|NA
CAWSVQGGINSPLHF
TGTGCCTGGAGTGTACAGGGAGGCATTAATTCACCCCTCCACTTT
>TRBJ1-2|TRBV29-1|NA|TRBD1
CSVDIRGRFGYTF
TGCAGCGTGGACATCAGGGGGCGCTTTGGCTACACCTTC
>TRBJ1-2|TRBV3-1/TRBV3-2|few|TRBD1
CASSPRQGLANYGYTF
TGTGCCAGCAGCCCGAGACAGGGTTTGGCTAACTATGGCTACACCTTC